This TCR beta chain was recorded in a study of cytomegalovirus exposure and HLA in healthy donors. 13 Jbeta primers and 60 Vbeta primers were used for the PCR. The table came from immunoSEQ multiplex PCR; TCRdb's copy has only in-frame clones and leaves some out. This table has some 40,000 clones, about 53% appearing once. The germline CDR1 and CDR2 sequences are MDHEN and SYDVKM. The CDR3 runs to 15 residues. Trimming pared 3 bases from V and 4 bases from J, leaving 13 bases between. This TCR was recovered from a middle-aged woman in good health and CMV-seropositive. The V gene is TRBV28, the J gene TRBJ1-3; unclear D gene. Material for sequencing was PBMCs. The DNA for the CDR3 is TGTGCCAGCAGTTTGAGCGGTGGTACGGGAAACACCATATATTTT. It translates to CASSLSGGTGNTIYF.